This T cell receptor (beta chain) came from a study of T cell repertoires in cytomegalovirus infection. This clonotype showed up many times. TCRdb redid the calling of the reads with MiXCR, one entry per CDR3 protein. Seen here are 200,000 to 250,000 distinct CDR3 sequences, around an eighth observed once, and the top ten hold around 1.6%. CDR3 length equals 18 residues. Germline V gives CDR1 SGHVS, CDR2 FNYEAQ. V trimming: 2 bases; J trimming: 3 bases; junction bases outside the gene matches: 13. The sequence derives from a human donor in good health (CMV status not recorded). Some clones in this sample may be carry-over from other donors' samples. The chain combines TRBV7-6 with TRBJ2-5, with TRBD2 matching 9 bases. Specimen: PBMCs. CDR3 residues: CASSLQGPFSSGEETQYF. For the CDR3, the DNA is TGTGCCAGCAGCTTACAGGGCCCGTTCTCTAGCGGGGAAGAGACCCAGTACTTC. Looking up the rest from reference TRBV7-6 and TRBJ2-5 gives the full variable domain: GAGVSQSPRYKVTKRGQDVALRCDPISGHVSLYWYRQALGQGPEFLTYFNYEAQQDKSGLPNDRFSAERPEGSISTLTIQRTEQRDSAMYRCASSLQGPFSSGEETQYFGPGTRLLVL.